Listed below are T cell receptor beta chains from one sample, sequenced in a study of T cells in localized non-small cell lung cancer. Data came from immunoSEQ multiplex PCR; TCRdb stores just in-frame clones and leaves some out. The sample has some 1,200 clones, approximately 29% seen once. Source: normal lung tissue next to the tumor, taken before any cancer treatment. The receptors were gathered from a male donor aged 60 or over with stage I squamous cell lung carcinoma. Both conserved end residues are part of each CDR3. D genes are given only for firm matches. Expanded clones get a size class; other rows say once, few or many, or leave the size out.

size	V	J	D	DNA	CDR3
NA	TRBV15	TRBJ2-3	TRBD2	TGTGCCACCAGCAAAGCGGGGGGAGGTTTGGATACGCAGTATTTT	CATSKAGGGLDTQYF
few	TRBV11-3	TRBJ2-5	NA	TGTGCCAGCAGCACTCTATGGACTCAAGAGACCCAGTACTTC	CASSTLWTQETQYF
few	TRBV30	TRBJ2-5	TRBD1	TGTGCCTGGAGTGGCGGACAGGGGAAGTACCAAGAGACCCAGTACTTC	CAWSGGQGKYQETQYF
once	TRBV28	TRBJ2-7	TRBD1	TGTGCCAGCAGTTCGACAGGGGGCGATTTAAACGAGCAGTACTTC	CASSSTGGDLNEQYF
NA	TRBV11-3	TRBJ2-1	TRBD1	TGTGCCAGCAGCTGGGCGACAGGGTTACACAATGAGCAGTTCTTC	CASSWATGLHNEQFF
NA	TRBV30	TRBJ1-5	NA	TGTGCCTGGAGTGTACTGGGCAGGTCTAGCAATCAGCCCCAGCATTTT	CAWSVLGRSSNQPQHF
few	TRBV6-8	TRBJ1-1	NA	TGTGCCAGCAGTTACCTTTCGGGTGTTAGGACTGAAGCTTTCTTT	CASSYLSGVRTEAFF
NA	TRBV9	TRBJ2-5	NA	TGTGCCAGCAGTGAAGTCCAGGGTACACGAGAGACCCAGTACTTC	CASSEVQGTRETQYF
NA	TRBV29-1	TRBJ1-2	NA	TGCAGCGTTGAGAGCCTTAACTATGGCTACACCTTC	CSVESLNYGYTF
NA	TRBV19	TRBJ1-2	NA	TGTGCCAGTAGTATAGGAGCGACAGCTAACTATGGCTACACCTTC	CASSIGATANYGYTF
NA	TRBV9	TRBJ2-4	NA	TGTGCCAGCAGCCCGACGACAGGCCTATCAAACATTCAGTACTTC	CASSPTTGLSNIQYF
NA	TRBV29-1	TRBJ2-7	NA	TGCAGCGTTGAGACTGTTGGCGCCTACGAGCAGTACTTC	CSVETVGAYEQYF
NA	TRBV6-8	TRBJ1-1	NA	TGTGCCAGCAGGGTCCACATGAACACTGAAGCTTTCTTT	CASRVHMNTEAFF